A single sample is the source of the 5 T cell receptor beta chains below, sequenced in a study of blood T cell repertoires in COVID-19. The repertoire was sequenced with immunoSEQ multiplex PCR; TCRdb's copy has only in-frame clones and lacks some. The sample lists a few hundred thousand clones; about 90% were seen once. What was sequenced was peripheral blood. The receptor set was obtained from a woman aged 60-75 years with COVID-19, enrolled during active disease.

This sequence joins TRBV3-1 (or the pseudogene TRBV3-2) and TRBJ2-5; TRBD2 matches 10 bases. Trimming at V came to 0 bases and at J to 5 bases, leaving 6 bases not matched to a gene. This CDR3 region has 16 residues. Germline CDR1 LGHDT, CDR2 YNNKEL (reference sequence). The CDR3 DNA sequence: TGTGCCAGCAGCCAAGATTTAGCGGGGGGAGGCGAGACCCAGTACTTC. This encodes CASSQDLAGGGETQYF.

The CDR3 DNA follows: TGTGCCAGCAGCAAAAGACTAGCGGGGGTTGGAAGGGAGCAGTACTTC. Protein product: CASSKRLAGVGREQYF. The rearrangement links TRBV7-2 to TRBJ2-7; TRBD2 matches 12 bases. The V and J ends lost 5 bases and 7 bases, in that order; junction bases with no gene match: 12. The germline V gene has CDR1 SGHTA and CDR2 FQGNSA. This CDR3 has 16 amino acids.

This clone has only a few counts. V is TRBV29-1 and J is TRBJ1-1, with no clear D. Germline V gene sequence: CDR1 SQVTM, CDR2 ANQGSEA. V was trimmed by 7 bases and J by 1 base, leaving 10 bases between them. CDR3 size: 12 residues. CDR3 sequence reads: CSGGGQNTEAFF. CDR3 DNA sequence: TGCAGCGGAGGAGGTCAGAACACTGAAGCTTTCTTT.

In DNA form, the CDR3 reads TGTGCCAGCAGTCCCTCCTACGGGACATACTCCTACGAGCAGTACTTC. This codes for CASSPSYGTYSYEQYF. The rearrangement joins TRBV27 to TRBJ2-7, with D tentatively TRBD1 (6 bases). This CDR3 region has 16 residues. V was shortened by 5 bases and J by 0 bases, with 17 bases between the two germline ends. The germline CDR1 and CDR2 sequences are MNHEY and SMNVEV (reference sequence).

The chain employs TRBV10-3 and TRBJ1-6, with D tentatively TRBD1 (5 bases). Trimming removed 3 bases at V and 1 base at J, with 7 bases between. There are 15 residues in the CDR3. Germline V CDR1 and CDR2: ENHRY, SYGVKD. This chain's CDR3 is CAISETGSYNSPLHF. The CDR3 DNA follows: TGTGCCATCAGTGAAACAGGTTCCTATAATTCACCCCTCCACTTT.